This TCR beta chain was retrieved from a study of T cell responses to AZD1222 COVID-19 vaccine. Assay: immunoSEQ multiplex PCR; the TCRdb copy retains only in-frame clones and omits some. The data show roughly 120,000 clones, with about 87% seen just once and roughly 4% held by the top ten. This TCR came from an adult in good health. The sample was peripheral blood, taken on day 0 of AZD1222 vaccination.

CDR3 nucleotides: TGTGCCAGCAGCTTGGTGACAGGGGGTAATGAAAAACTGTTTTTT. It is translated as CASSLVTGGNEKLFF. The gene calls are TRBV7-9 and TRBJ1-4; 9 bases fit TRBD1. The CDR3 length is 15 residues. Germline assignment: CDR1 SEHNR and CDR2 FQNEAQ (reference sequence). V was pared by 3 bases and J by 4 bases, with 3 bases of the junction left unmatched.